This T cell receptor beta chain was sequenced during a study of cytomegalovirus exposure and HLA in healthy donors. CDR3 length equals 16 residues. The V gene lost 2 bases and the J gene lost 8 bases, with 19 bases spanning the gap. In germline, CDR1 is MDHEN, CDR2 SYDVKM. The PCR ran on 60 Vbeta and 13 Jbeta primers. Measured with immunoSEQ multiplex PCR; TCRdb has only the in-frame clones, and not every one. The sample shows roughly 250,000 clones, approximately 80% of them seen only once. The clonotype comes from a girl aged 2 to 9 in good health and CMV-seronegative. The material sequenced was PBMCs. The chain links TRBV28 to TRBJ2-1; weak D call: TRBD2 (5 bases). CDR3 bases: TGTGCCAGCAGTTTAGTTCAAGCGGTTAGGAACGATGAGCAGTTCTTC. The encoded protein is CASSLVQAVRNDEQFF.